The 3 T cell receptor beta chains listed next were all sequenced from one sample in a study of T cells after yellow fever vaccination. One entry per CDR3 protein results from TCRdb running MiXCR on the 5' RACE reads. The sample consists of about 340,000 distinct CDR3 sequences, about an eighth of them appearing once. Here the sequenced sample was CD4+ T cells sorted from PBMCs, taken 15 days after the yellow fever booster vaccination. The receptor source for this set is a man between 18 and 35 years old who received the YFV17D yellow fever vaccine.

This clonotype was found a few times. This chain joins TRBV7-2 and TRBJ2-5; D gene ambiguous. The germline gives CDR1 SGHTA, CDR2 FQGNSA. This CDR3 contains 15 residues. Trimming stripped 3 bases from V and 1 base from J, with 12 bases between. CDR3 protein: CASSFQRGTQETQYF. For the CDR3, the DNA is TGTGCCAGCAGCTTCCAACGAGGCACCCAAGAGACCCAGTACTTC. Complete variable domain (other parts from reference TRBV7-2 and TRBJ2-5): GAGVSQSPSNKVTEKGKDVELRCDPISGHTALYWYRQSLGQGLEFLIYFQGNSAPDKSGLPSDRFSAERTGGSVSTLTIQRTQQEDSAVYLCASSFQRGTQETQYFGPGTRLLVL.

The CDR3 bases are TGCAGCGCCTGGGACGAGAACACTGAAGCTTTCTTT. This encodes CSAWDENTEAFF. The chain is built from TRBV29-1 and TRBJ1-1; perhaps TRBD1 as D (5 bases). CDR1 is SQVTM, CDR2 ANQGSEA, per germline. V was cut by 7 bases and J by 1 base, with 10 bases left in between. CDR3 length: 12 amino acids. The full variable domain, its missing parts supplied by reference TRBV29-1 and TRBJ1-1, is SAVISQKPSRDICQRGTSLTIQCQVDSQVTMMFWYRQQPGQSLTLIATANQGSEATYESGFVIDKFPISRPNLTFSTLTVSNMSPEDSSIYLCSAWDENTEAFFGQGTRLTVV.

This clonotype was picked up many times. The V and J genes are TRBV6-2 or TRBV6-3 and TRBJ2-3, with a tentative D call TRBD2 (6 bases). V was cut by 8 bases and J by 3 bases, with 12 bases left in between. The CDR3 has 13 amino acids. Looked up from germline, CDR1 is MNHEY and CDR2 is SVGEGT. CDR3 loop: CASVAGGTDTQYF. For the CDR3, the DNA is TGTGCCAGCGTCGCAGGAGGGACAGATACGCAGTATTTT.